This T cell receptor beta chain derives from a study of blood T cell repertoires in COVID-19. The CDR3 spans 13 residues. V was trimmed by 4 bases and J by 0 bases, leaving 7 bases between them. CDR1 is GTSNPN, CDR2 SVGIG, per germline (reference sequence). The method was immunoSEQ multiplex PCR; TCRdb's version includes in-frame clones alone and lacks a portion of them. The sample lists around 180,000 clones, 70% to 90% occurring once. The V and J genes are TRBV30 and TRBJ1-3; D ambiguous. Sequencing input: peripheral blood. This TCR was recovered from a person aged 65 to 79 with COVID-19, enrolled during active disease. The CDR3 nucleotides are TGTGCCTGGAATCCCTTCTCTGGAAACACCATATATTTT. It specifies CAWNPFSGNTIYF. Looking up the rest from reference TRBV30 and TRBJ1-3 gives the full variable domain: SQTIHQWPATLVQPVGSPLSLECTVEGTSNPNLYWYRQAAGRGLQLLFYSVGIGQISSEVPQNLSASRPQDRQFILSSKKLLLSDSGFYLCAWNPFSGNTIYFGEGSWLTVV.